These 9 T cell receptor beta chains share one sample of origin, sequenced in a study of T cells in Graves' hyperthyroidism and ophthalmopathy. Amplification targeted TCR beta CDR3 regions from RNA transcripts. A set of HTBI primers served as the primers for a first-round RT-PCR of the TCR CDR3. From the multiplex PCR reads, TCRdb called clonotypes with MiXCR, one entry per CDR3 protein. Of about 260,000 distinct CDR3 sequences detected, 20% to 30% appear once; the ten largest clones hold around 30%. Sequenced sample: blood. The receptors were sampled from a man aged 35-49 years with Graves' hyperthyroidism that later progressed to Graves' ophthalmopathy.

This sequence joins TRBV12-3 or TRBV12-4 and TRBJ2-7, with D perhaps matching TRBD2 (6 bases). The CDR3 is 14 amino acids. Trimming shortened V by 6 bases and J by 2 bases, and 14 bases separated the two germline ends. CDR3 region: CASSPGGAPYEQYF. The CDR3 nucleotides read TGTGCCAGCAGCCCCGGAGGGGCCCCCTACGAGCAGTACTTC.

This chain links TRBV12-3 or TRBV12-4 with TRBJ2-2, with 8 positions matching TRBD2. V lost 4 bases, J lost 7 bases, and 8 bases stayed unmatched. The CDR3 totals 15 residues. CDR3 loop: CASSSPWTSNGELFF. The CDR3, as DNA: TGTGCCAGCAGTTCCCCATGGACTAGCAACGGGGAGCTGTTTTTT.

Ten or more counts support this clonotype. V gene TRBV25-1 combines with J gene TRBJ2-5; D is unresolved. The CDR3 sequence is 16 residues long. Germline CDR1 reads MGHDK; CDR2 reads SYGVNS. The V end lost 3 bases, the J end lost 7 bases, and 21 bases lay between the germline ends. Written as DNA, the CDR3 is TGTGCCAGCAGTGACGGTTTCACGCAGAAAGGTGGGACCCAGTACTTC. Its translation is CASSDGFTQKGGTQYF. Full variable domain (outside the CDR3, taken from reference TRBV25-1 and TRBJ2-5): EADIYQTPRYLVIGTGKKITLECSQTMGHDKMYWYQQDPGMELHLIHYSYGVNSTEKGDLSSESTVSRIRTEHFPLTLESARPSHTSQYLCASSDGFTQKGGTQYFGPGTRLLVL.

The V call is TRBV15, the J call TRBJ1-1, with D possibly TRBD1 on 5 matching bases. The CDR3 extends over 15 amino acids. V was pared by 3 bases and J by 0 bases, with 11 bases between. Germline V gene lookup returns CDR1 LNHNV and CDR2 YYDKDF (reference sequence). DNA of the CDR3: TGTGCCACCAGCAGGGGGACGGAGATGAACACTGAAGCTTTCTTT. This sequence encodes CATSRGTEMNTEAFF. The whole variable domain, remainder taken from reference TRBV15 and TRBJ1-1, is DAMVIQNPRYQVTQFGKPVTLSCSQTLNHNVMYWYQQKSSQAPKLLFHYYDKDFNNEADTPDNFQSRRPNTSFCFLDIRSPGLGDTAMYLCATSRGTEMNTEAFFGQGTRLTVV.

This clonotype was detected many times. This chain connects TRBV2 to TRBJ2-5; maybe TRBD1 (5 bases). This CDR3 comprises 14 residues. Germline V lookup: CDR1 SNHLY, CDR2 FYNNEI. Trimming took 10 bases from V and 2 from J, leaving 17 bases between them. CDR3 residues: CATQGDILQETQYF. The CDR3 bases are TGTGCCACCCAGGGCGACATCTTACAAGAGACCCAGTACTTC.

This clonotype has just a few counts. The CDR3 bases are TGTGCCAGAGGGACCCCCAGGGAGACCCAGTACTTC. Amino acids: CARGTPRETQYF. This chain links TRBV6-1 with TRBJ2-5; D tentatively reads TRBD1 or TRBD2 (5 bases each). This CDR3 has 12 amino acids. From germline, CDR1 is MNHNS and CDR2 SASEGT. The germline V and J ends were trimmed by 9 bases and 5 bases, with 13 bases remaining between them.

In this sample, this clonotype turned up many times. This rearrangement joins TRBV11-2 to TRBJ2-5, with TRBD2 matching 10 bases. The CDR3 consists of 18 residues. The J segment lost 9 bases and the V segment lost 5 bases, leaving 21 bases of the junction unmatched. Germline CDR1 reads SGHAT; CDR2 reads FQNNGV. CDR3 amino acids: CASSNRGASGSWSRSQYF. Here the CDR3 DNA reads TGTGCCAGCAGCAACCGGGGGGCTAGCGGGAGTTGGAGCCGATCCCAGTACTTC.

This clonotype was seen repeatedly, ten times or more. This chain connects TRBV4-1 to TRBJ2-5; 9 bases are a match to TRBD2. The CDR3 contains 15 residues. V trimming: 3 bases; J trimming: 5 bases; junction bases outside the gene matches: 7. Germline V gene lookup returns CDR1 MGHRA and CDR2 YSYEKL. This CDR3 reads CASSHGAGGGETQYF. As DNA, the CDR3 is TGCGCCAGCAGCCACGGAGCGGGAGGAGGTGAGACCCAGTACTTC.

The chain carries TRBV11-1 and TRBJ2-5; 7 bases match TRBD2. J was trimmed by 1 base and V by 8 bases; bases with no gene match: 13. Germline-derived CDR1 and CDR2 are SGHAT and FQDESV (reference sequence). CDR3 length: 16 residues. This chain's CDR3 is CASSSRRERSQETQYF. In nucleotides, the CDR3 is TGTGCCAGCTCCTCAAGGCGGGAGAGGAGCCAAGAGACCCAGTACTTC.